A selection of T cell receptor beta chains follows, all from one sample in a study of shared clonotypes between healthy human individuals. Method: immunoSEQ multiplex PCR; TCRdb's copy keeps in-frame clones and lacks some. The data contain about 2 million clones, roughly 95% of them singletons. Specimen: naive CD8+ T cells sorted from blood. The receptor set was obtained from a man aged 18 to 30 in good health. Both conserved end residues are trimmed from each CDR3. Fields, in order: V gene, D gene, J gene, CDR3 protein. The D gene is left open where the match is weak.

v_gene: TRBV27; d_gene: TRBD1; j_gene: TRBJ2-7; CDR3aa: ASSSNRGYYEQY
v_gene: TRBV6-1; d_gene: NA; j_gene: TRBJ2-7; CDR3aa: ASSDFRFHEQY
v_gene: TRBV6-5; d_gene: NA; j_gene: TRBJ1-1; CDR3aa: ASSYSMGREAF
v_gene: TRBV19; d_gene: TRBD2; j_gene: TRBJ2-7; CDR3aa: ASSPRGVYEQY
v_gene: TRBV27; d_gene: NA; j_gene: TRBJ2-7; CDR3aa: ASSLATGNHEQY
v_gene: TRBV12-5; d_gene: NA; j_gene: TRBJ1-5; CDR3aa: ASGFWTEGNQPQH
v_gene: TRBV7-9; d_gene: NA; j_gene: TRBJ2-5; CDR3aa: ASSLEAGMGETQY
v_gene: TRBV29-1; d_gene: TRBD1; j_gene: TRBJ1-2; CDR3aa: SIIVPGTGDGYT
v_gene: TRBV5-6; d_gene: NA; j_gene: TRBJ1-2; CDR3aa: ASSLAGSNYGYT
v_gene: TRBV6-1; d_gene: NA; j_gene: TRBJ2-5; CDR3aa: ASSYGETQY
v_gene: TRBV27; d_gene: NA; j_gene: TRBJ1-6; CDR3aa: ASRRRADYNSPLH
v_gene: TRBV6-1; d_gene: NA; j_gene: TRBJ2-3; CDR3aa: ASSEALNPSADTQY
v_gene: TRBV27; d_gene: TRBD2; j_gene: TRBJ2-1; CDR3aa: ASSLAGDYEQF
v_gene: TRBV13; d_gene: NA; j_gene: TRBJ2-6; CDR3aa: ASSLGPHSGANVLT
v_gene: TRBV28; d_gene: NA; j_gene: TRBJ2-7; CDR3aa: ASSLLRSWQENSYEQY
v_gene: TRBV30; d_gene: TRBD1; j_gene: TRBJ1-5; CDR3aa: AWSARGQGNQPQH